This T cell receptor beta chain was recorded in a study of blood T cell repertoires in COVID-19. Study in general: T cells, B-cell-depleted T cells, or PBMCs supplied cDNA or gDNA.

Methods used by the authors: The assay estimated nucleated cells by amplifying reference gene primers. Sequenced by immunoSEQ multiplex PCR; TCRdb stores in-frame clones only, minus some. Clone size and V and J calls were adopted from that table, with D and trimming inferred from the DNA. The table shows some 80,000 clones, with more than 65% occurring only once. The clonotype was recovered from a woman aged 80 or older with active or convalescent COVID-19. The sequenced sample was peripheral blood.

The CDR3 DNA sequence: TGTGCCAGCCGCTTGGGAGGCTACTTTTATGAGCAGTTCTTC. This translates into CASRLGGYFYEQFF. The chain recombines TRBV28 with TRBJ2-1; D is possibly TRBD2 (6 bases). CDR1 is MDHEN, CDR2 SYDVKM, per germline. The CDR3 covers 14 residues. V gave up 8 bases and J gave up 8 bases, with 19 bases separating them.